The 15 T cell receptor beta chains presented below share a single source sample, sequenced in a study of cytomegalovirus exposure and HLA in healthy donors. Researchers ran the PCR with 60 Vbeta and 13 Jbeta primers. Clones were sequenced by immunoSEQ multiplex PCR, and TCRdb holds only the in-frame ones, with some missing. The sample consists of around 180,000 clones, approximately 80% of them appearing once. Sequencing input: PBMCs. The receptors here all came from a woman in her twenties or thirties in good health and CMV-seropositive.

This chain uses TRBV2 with TRBJ2-3, with 8 bases that match TRBD2. The CDR3 is made up of 13 amino acids. Germline CDR1 reads SNHLY; CDR2 reads FYNNEI. Losses at the gene ends were 8 bases for V and 1 base for J; bases not matched to a gene: 2. The CDR3 DNA reads TGTGCCAGCGGTAGCGGGGGCACAGATACGCAGTATTTT. Its translation: CASGSGGTDTQYF. The full variable domain, rest sourced from reference TRBV2 and TRBJ2-3, is EPEVTQTPSHQVTQMGQEVILRCVPISNHLYFYWYRQILGQKVEFLVSFYNNEISEKSEIFDDQFSVERPDGSNFTLKIRSTKLEDSAMYFCASGSGGTDTQYFGPGTRLTVL.

This clone was seen a few times. The chain carries TRBV7-3 and TRBJ2-2; possible D gene TRBD1, 6 bases. The germline V gene encodes CDR1 SGHTA and CDR2 FQGTGA. The CDR3 has 14 amino acids. With 1 base removed from V and 4 bases from J, the gap between germline ends came to 7 bases. CDR3 in DNA: TGTGCCAGCAGCTTAATAGGGGGCACCGGGGAGCTGTTTTTT. It encodes CASSLIGGTGELFF.

V is TRBV5-3 and J is TRBJ1-5; the D is unclear. TRBV5-3 is an ORF, and what it does is uncertain. CDR3 length equals 19 residues. Trimming took 0 bases from V and 5 from J, leaving 24 bases between them. CDR3 nucleotides: TGTGCCAGAAGCTTGGCGTCAGGCCCCTATAAATATTATTATCAGCCCCAGCATTTT. Protein product: CARSLASGPYKYYYQPQHF.

The chain has TRBV27 and TRBJ1-5; D ambiguous. CDR3 size: 12 residues. Germline CDR1 and CDR2: MNHEY and SMNVEV (reference sequence). The V and J ends lost 6 bases and 7 bases respectively, with 10 bases between them. The CDR3 region is CASSGSSQPQHF. In nucleotides, the CDR3 is TGTGCCAGCAGCGGGTCCTCCCAGCCCCAGCATTTT.

CDR3 region: CASSVNDRENTEAFF. The CDR3 DNA sequence: TGTGCCAGCAGCGTAAATGACAGGGAGAACACTGAAGCTTTCTTT. The chain recombines TRBV9 with TRBJ1-1; TRBD1 agrees at 7 bases. The CDR3 is 15 amino acids. The trim removed 1 base at V and 1 base at J, leaving 4 bases unmatched. Germline-derived CDR1 and CDR2 are SGDLS and YYNGEE.

The rearrangement joins TRBV27 to TRBJ2-2; tentatively, D is TRBD1 (6 bases). CDR1 is MNHEY and CDR2 is SMNVEV in the germline V gene (reference sequence). The length of the CDR3 is 15 residues. V was trimmed by 8 bases and J by 1 base, leaving 14 bases between them. The CDR3 DNA reads as TGTGCCAGCTCCCCCCCAGGGGTGAACACCGGGGAGCTGTTTTTT. Translation: CASSPPGVNTGELFF.

This chain joins TRBV14 and TRBJ2-3, with D perhaps matching TRBD1 (6 bases). In germline, CDR1 is SGHDN, CDR2 FVKESK. The CDR3 consists of 18 residues. V shed 4 bases and J shed 3 bases, with 23 bases lying between them. Here the CDR3 DNA reads TGTGCCAGCAGCCGGGACAAGGAGCACAGGTTGAGAACAGATACGCAGTATTTT. It translates to CASSRDKEHRLRTDTQYF.

CDR3 bases: TGTGCCAGCAGCTTAAGTACAGAAGGAGAGACCCAGTACTTC. Translated, it gives CASSLSTEGETQYF. The rearrangement links TRBV7-9 to TRBJ2-5; D not certain. The V and J ends lost 2 bases and 4 bases respectively, with 11 bases between them. This CDR3 spans 14 amino acids. Germline-derived CDR1 and CDR2 are SEHNR and FQNEAQ (reference sequence). Full variable domain (missing parts from reference TRBV7-9 and TRBJ2-5): DTGVSQNPRHKITKRGQNVTFRCDPISEHNRLYWYRQTLGQGPEFLTYFQNEAQLEKSRLLSDRFSAERPKGSFSTLEIQRTEQGDSAMYLCASSLSTEGETQYFGPGTRLLVL.

This clone has just a few counts. The chain combines TRBV7-9 with TRBJ1-5; D unresolved. CDR1 and CDR2 from the germline V gene are SEHNR and FQNEAQ (reference sequence). The CDR3 contains 12 residues. The V end lost 3 bases, the J end lost 6 bases, and 6 bases lay between the germline ends. This chain's CDR3 is CASSFSGQPQHF. The CDR3 nucleotides read TGTGCCAGCAGCTTCTCAGGTCAGCCCCAGCATTTT.

This chain uses TRBV2 with TRBJ1-5; D unclear. V lost 7 bases and J lost 4, with 8 bases in between. CDR3 length: 12 residues. CDR1 and CDR2 from the germline V gene are SNHLY and FYNNEI. DNA of the CDR3: TGTGCCAGCAAAGACGGGAATCAGCCCCAGCATTTT. Amino acids: CASKDGNQPQHF. The full variable domain, its missing parts supplied by reference TRBV2 and TRBJ1-5, is EPEVTQTPSHQVTQMGQEVILRCVPISNHLYFYWYRQILGQKVEFLVSFYNNEISEKSEIFDDQFSVERPDGSNFTLKIRSTKLEDSAMYFCASKDGNQPQHFGDGTRLSIL.

The rearrangement uses TRBV27 and TRBJ1-2; 9 positions match TRBD1. The CDR3 covers 13 residues. CDR1 and CDR2 from the germline V gene are MNHEY and SMNVEV (reference sequence). The V and J ends lost 7 bases and 5 bases, in that order; junction bases with no gene match: 5. The CDR3 here is CASTRDREYGYTF. CDR3 coding DNA: TGTGCCAGCACCAGGGACAGGGAGTATGGCTACACCTTC.

The chain couples TRBV9 to TRBJ2-5; the D gene is possibly TRBD2 (6 bases). This CDR3 has 16 residues. V gave up 3 bases and J gave up 2 bases, with 17 bases separating them. The germline gives CDR1 SGDLS, CDR2 YYNGEE. Here the CDR3 reads CASSAQPGLIQETQYF. CDR3 sequence (DNA): TGTGCCAGCAGCGCCCAGCCGGGACTTATACAAGAGACCCAGTACTTC.

This sequence joins TRBV27 and TRBJ1-5; D ambiguous. V gave up 5 bases and J gave up 6 bases, with 8 bases separating them. Germline V gene sequence: CDR1 MNHEY, CDR2 SMNVEV (reference sequence). The CDR3 length is 12 residues. Written as DNA, the CDR3 is TGTGCCAGCAGTATCAGCGGTCAGCCCCAGCATTTT. This translates into CASSISGQPQHF.

CDR3 sequence: CASSLVGGETQYF. The CDR3 nucleotides are TGTGCCAGCAGCTTGGTGGGAGGGGAGACCCAGTACTTC. This rearrangement joins TRBV5-4 to TRBJ2-5; 7 bases line up with TRBD2. Per the germline V gene, CDR1 is SGHNT and CDR2 is YYREEE (reference sequence). The CDR3 runs 13 residues. V shed 0 bases, J shed 5 bases, and the junction held 1 base outside the gene matches.

The chain has TRBV5-1 and TRBJ2-7; a weak D match, TRBD2 (5 bases). There are 12 residues in the CDR3. Germline CDR1 reads SGHRS; CDR2 reads YFSETQ. The V and J ends lost 4 bases and 6 bases respectively, with 11 bases between them. The CDR3 DNA is TGCGCCAGCAGCCCTGGAGAGGGCGAGCAGTACTTC. This gives the protein CASSPGEGEQYF.